One T cell receptor (beta chain) is described in this entry. The data were obtained in a study of cytomegalovirus exposure and HLA in healthy donors. In the PCR, 60 Vbeta and 13 Jbeta primers were used. Sequencing used immunoSEQ multiplex PCR; TCRdb keeps in-frame clones, though not all of them. Of 90,000 to 150,000 clones in the sample, approximately 77% were seen once. CDR1 is SQVTM, CDR2 ANQGSEA, per germline. This CDR3 is 13 amino acids long. This sequence joins TRBV29-1 and TRBJ2-5; 11 bases are shared with TRBD2. Near its end, the DNA agrees better with TRBJ2-7, so the J call may be wrong. This TCR was sampled from a man aged 45-65 years in good health and CMV-seropositive. Sequenced: PBMCs. The CDR3 is CSVGLAGFNEQYF. For the CDR3, the DNA is TGCAGCGTTGGACTAGCGGGATTCAACGAGCAGTACTTC.